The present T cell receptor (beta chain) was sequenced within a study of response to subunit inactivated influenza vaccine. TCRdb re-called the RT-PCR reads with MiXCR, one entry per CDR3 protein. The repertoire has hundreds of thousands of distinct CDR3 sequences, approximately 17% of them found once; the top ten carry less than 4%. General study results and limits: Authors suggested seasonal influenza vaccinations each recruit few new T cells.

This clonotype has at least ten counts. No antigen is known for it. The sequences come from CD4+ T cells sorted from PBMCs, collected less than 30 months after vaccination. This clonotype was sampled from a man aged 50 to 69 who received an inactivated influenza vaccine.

CDR3 nucleotides: TGTGCCAGCAGTTACTCTACAGGAAAAGCTTTCTTT. Translation: CASSYSTGKAFF. The chain carries TRBV6-2 or TRBV6-3 and TRBJ1-1; the D gene is possibly TRBD1 (5 bases). The germline V gene has CDR1 MNHEY and CDR2 SVGEGT. The CDR3 consists of 12 residues. With 0 bases removed from V and 9 bases from J, the gap between germline ends came to 8 bases.